The 14 T cell receptor beta chains listed next were all sequenced from one sample in a study of cytomegalovirus exposure and HLA in healthy donors. The PCR used 60 Vbeta and 13 Jbeta primers. The data were produced by immunoSEQ multiplex PCR, yet TCRdb's version contains in-frame clones alone and is incomplete. Here the sample spans about 120,000 clones, nearly 65% being singletons. The sequencing sample was made of PBMCs. Every receptor here comes from a man aged 35-49 years in good health and CMV-seropositive.

The chain uses TRBV6-5 and TRBJ1-1, with D possibly being TRBD1 (5 bases). Trimming pared 7 bases from V and 4 bases from J, leaving 16 bases between. The CDR3 is 14 amino acids. The germline CDR1 and CDR2 sequences are MNHEY and SVGAGI. CDR3 loop: CASKGGARGTEAFF. The CDR3 region has the DNA TGTGCCAGCAAGGGAGGGGCAAGGGGCACTGAAGCTTTCTTT.

In this sample, this clone turned up once. The V and J genes are TRBV5-4 and TRBJ2-5; TRBD2 matches at 13 bases. The CDR3 extends over 16 amino acids. V trimming: 3 bases; J trimming: 1 base; junction bases outside the gene matches: 3. Germline CDR1 reads SGHNT; CDR2 reads YYREEE (reference sequence). CDR3 bases: TGTGCCAGCAGCTCGGGACTAGCGGGGTTCCAAGAGACCCAGTACTTC. It yields the protein CASSSGLAGFQETQYF. The entire variable domain, with the rest obtained from reference TRBV5-4 and TRBJ2-5, is as follows: ETGVTQSPTHLIKTRGQQVTLRCSSQSGHNTVSWYQQALGQGPQFIFQYYREEENGRGNFPPRFSGLQFPNYSSELNVNALELDDSALYLCASSSGLAGFQETQYFGPGTRLLVL.

The rearrangement links TRBV7-9 to TRBJ1-1, with D possibly TRBD1 on 5 matching bases. CDR1 is SEHNR, CDR2 FQNEAQ, per germline (reference sequence). Trimming took off 1 base at V and 5 bases at J, with 8 bases between the two ends. The CDR3 has 13 amino acids. The CDR3, as DNA: TGTGCCAGCAGCTTAGATCAGGGTACTGAAGCTTTCTTT. Translation gives CASSLDQGTEAFF. Filled out from reference TRBV7-9 and TRBJ1-1, the complete variable domain reads DTGVSQNPRHKITKRGQNVTFRCDPISEHNRLYWYRQTLGQGPEFLTYFQNEAQLEKSRLLSDRFSAERPKGSFSTLEIQRTEQGDSAMYLCASSLDQGTEAFFGQGTRLTVV.

Here the CDR3 DNA reads TGCGCCAGCAGCTTGGCGCCTCCGGGACAGGGGGAGAACACTGAAGCTTTCTTT. It is translated as CASSLAPPGQGENTEAFF. The chain is built from TRBV5-1 and TRBJ1-1; 11 bases align to TRBD1. This CDR3 is built from 18 residues. After removal of 0 bases from V and 1 base from J, the junction contained 8 bases not matched to a gene. Germline lookup yields CDR1 SGHRS and CDR2 YFSETQ.

This sequence joins TRBV5-1 and TRBJ2-3, with 10 bases aligning to TRBD2. This CDR3 spans 18 amino acids. Trimming cost V 2 bases and J 5 bases; bases outside gene matches: 14. Germline V CDR1 and CDR2: SGHRS, YFSETQ. The CDR3 sequence: CASSFPGGTSGMGDTQYF. The CDR3 coding sequence is TGCGCCAGCAGCTTTCCTGGTGGAACTAGCGGGATGGGAGATACGCAGTATTTT.

V and J are TRBV7-9 and TRBJ2-5; D perhaps matches TRBD1 (5 bases). Per the germline V gene, CDR1 is SEHNR and CDR2 is FQNEAQ (reference sequence). This CDR3 comprises 14 residues. Trimming removed 2 bases at V and 1 base at J, with 8 bases between. CDR3 loop: CASSLLRGQETQYF. CDR3 nucleotides: TGTGCCAGCAGCTTATTAAGGGGCCAAGAGACCCAGTACTTC. Combining the CDR3 with reference TRBV7-9 and TRBJ2-5 gives the whole variable domain DTGVSQNPRHKITKRGQNVTFRCDPISEHNRLYWYRQTLGQGPEFLTYFQNEAQLEKSRLLSDRFSAERPKGSFSTLEIQRTEQGDSAMYLCASSLLRGQETQYFGPGTRLLVL.

The chain is built from TRBV11-2 and TRBJ1-4; D may be TRBD1 (5 bases). Germline V gives CDR1 SGHAT, CDR2 FQNNGV. Trimming took 1 base from V and 4 from J, leaving 7 bases between them. The CDR3 loop spans 14 amino acids. As DNA, the CDR3 is TGTGCCAGCAGCTTAGGGGGCATTAATGAAAAACTGTTTTTT. Amino acid sequence: CASSLGGINEKLFF.

The J gene is TRBJ1-4, the V gene TRBV18; D is possibly TRBD1 (6 bases). Germline V gives CDR1 KGHSH, CDR2 LQKENI. The CDR3 consists of 18 residues. V was cut by 2 bases and J by 0 bases, with 16 bases left in between. CDR3 loop: CASSPNRALGATNEKLFF. The DNA for the CDR3 is TGTGCCAGCTCACCAAACAGGGCCCTGGGTGCAACTAATGAAAAACTGTTTTTT.

The chain couples TRBV2 to TRBJ1-4, with D perhaps TRBD1 (5 bases). This CDR3 has 14 residues. The V end was cut by 9 bases, the J end by 8 bases, with 19 bases between. CDR1 SNHLY and CDR2 FYNNEI come from the germline V gene. The CDR3 nucleotides read TGTGCCAGGGGGAGGGGAGGAGGAGAAGAAAAACTGTTTTTT. Translation gives CARGRGGGEEKLFF.

This rearrangement joins TRBV2 to TRBJ1-4; tentative D call: TRBD1 (6 bases). Germline CDR1 SNHLY, CDR2 FYNNEI. The CDR3 spans 15 residues. Trimming pared 2 bases from V and 7 bases from J, leaving 14 bases between. The CDR3 DNA sequence: TGTGCCAGCAGTGAACTGCGGGGGCTCGCTGAAAAACTGTTTTTT. It specifies CASSELRGLAEKLFF.

The table lists this clone with a count of one. The chain carries TRBV5-1 and TRBJ2-7; TRBD2 matches 11 bases. The length of the CDR3 is 19 residues. The J segment lost 4 bases and the V segment lost 2 bases, leaving 17 bases of the junction unmatched. Germline CDR1 is SGHRS and CDR2 is YFSETQ. CDR3 sequence (DNA): TGCGCCAGCAGCTTTACTAGCGGGGGAGGGATCCCCCTAGGGTACGAGCAGTACTTC. This gives the protein CASSFTSGGGIPLGYEQYF.

This clone was counted only a few times. J is TRBJ2-4 and V is TRBV30, with D perhaps matching TRBD2 (5 bases). The CDR3 totals 13 residues. Trimming shortened V by 5 bases and J by 2 bases, and 10 bases separated the two germline ends. From germline, CDR1 is GTSNPN and CDR2 SVGIG (reference sequence). The CDR3 region has the DNA TGTGCCTGGGACACGGGGACCAAAAACATTCAGTACTTC. This codes for CAWDTGTKNIQYF.

The chain links TRBV7-7 to TRBJ2-1, with 10 bases identical to TRBD2. Germline assignment: CDR1 SSHAT and CDR2 FNYEAQ (reference sequence). V gave up 2 bases and J gave up 9 bases; unmatched junction bases: 7. The CDR3 contains 15 residues. DNA for the CDR3: TGTGCCAGCAGCTTAAGCGGGGGGGTTTTGACTGAGCAGTTCTTC. This codes for CASSLSGGVLTEQFF.

The genes are TRBV6-5 and TRBJ1-1, with 10 bases aligning to TRBD1. Trimming at V came to 6 bases and at J to 5 bases, leaving 6 bases not matched to a gene. The CDR3 consists of 14 residues. Germline-derived CDR1 and CDR2 are MNHEY and SVGAGI. CDR3 DNA sequence: TGTGCCAGCAGCTCCGGACAGGGGGGAACTGAAGCTTTCTTT. Its translation: CASSSGQGGTEAFF.